A single sample is the source of the 11 T cell receptor beta chains below, sequenced in a study of T cell responses to AZD1222 COVID-19 vaccine. Using immunoSEQ multiplex PCR, the repertoire was profiled, and TCRdb retains in-frame clones only, with some absent. Among about 86,000 clones listed, 78% were seen once. This material consisted of peripheral blood, taken on day 0 of AZD1222 vaccination. The receptors shown here come from an adult in good health.

This clone was seen a handful of times. The CDR3 loop reads CASSYTWQGYGYTF. CDR3 nucleotides: TGTGCCAGCAGCTACACCTGGCAGGGCTATGGCTACACCTTC. The chain links TRBV11-2 to TRBJ1-2; D possibly corresponds to TRBD1 (5 bases). This CDR3 is 14 amino acids long. V lost 4 bases and J 4 bases, leaving 13 bases between the germline ends. Looked up from germline, CDR1 is SGHAT and CDR2 is FQNNGV. Based on the CDR3 plus reference TRBV11-2 and TRBJ1-2, the full variable domain is EAGVAQSPRYKIIEKRQSVAFWCNPISGHATLYWYQQILGQGPKLLIQFQNNGVVDDSQLPKDRFSAERLKGVDSTLKIQPAKLEDSAVYLCASSYTWQGYGYTFGSGTRLTVV.

The rearrangement links TRBV6-1 to TRBJ2-2, with D perhaps TRBD2 (6 bases). The CDR3 spans 19 residues. Germline CDR1 and CDR2: MNHNS and SASEGT. Trimming took off 2 bases at V and 4 bases at J, with 23 bases between the two ends. CDR3: CASSETSYGPPAGTGELFF. CDR3 in DNA: TGTGCCAGCAGTGAAACATCATACGGGCCGCCAGCGGGCACCGGGGAGCTGTTTTTT.

This chain links TRBV20-1 with TRBJ1-4, with 8 bases identical to TRBD1. V lost 3 bases and J lost 0; bases outside the gene matches: 6. The CDR3 has 16 amino acids. Germline loops: CDR1 DFQATT, CDR2 SNEGSKA (reference sequence). CDR3 amino acids: CSASQGAPTTNEKLFF. Written as DNA, the CDR3 is TGCAGTGCTAGTCAGGGGGCGCCTACAACTAATGAAAAACTGTTTTTT.

The V gene is TRBV6-5, the J gene TRBJ2-3; no firm D call. Trimming left V 2 bases short and J 0 bases short, with 6 bases between. Germline V gene lookup returns CDR1 MNHEY and CDR2 SVGAGI. The CDR3 runs to 14 residues. In nucleotides, the CDR3 is TGTGCCAGCAGTTACGGACGGAGCACAGATACGCAGTATTTT. Translated, it gives CASSYGRSTDTQYF.

This chain's CDR3 is CASSTGQLSEALHF. DNA for the CDR3: TGCGCCAGCAGCACCGGACAGCTCTCGGAAGCCCTCCACTTT. The chain recombines TRBV5-1 with TRBJ1-6; tentatively, D is TRBD1 (6 bases). The CDR3 loop spans 14 amino acids. Germline V gives CDR1 SGHRS, CDR2 YFSETQ. Trimming left V 4 bases short and J 14 bases short, with 19 bases between. Complete variable domain (other parts from reference TRBV5-1 and TRBJ1-6): KAGVTQTPRYLIKTRGQQVTLSCSPISGHRSVSWYQQTPGQGLQFLFEYFSETQRNKGNFPGRFSGRQFSNSRSEMNVSTLELGDSALYLCASSTGQLSEALHFGNGTRLTVT.

The chain uses TRBV7-2 and TRBJ1-2; 7 nucleotides agree with TRBD1. This CDR3 comprises 15 residues. V lost 3 bases and J lost 6; bases outside the gene matches: 10. Germline assignment: CDR1 SGHTA and CDR2 FQGNSA. CDR3 bases: TGTGCCAGCAGCTTCCGTTCACAGGGGACGGATGGCTACACCTTC. Translation: CASSFRSQGTDGYTF.

J is TRBJ2-1 and V is TRBV4-2; TRBD1 or TRBD2 may be the D gene (5 bases each). The germline V gene has CDR1 LGHNA and CDR2 YNFKEQ. The CDR3 has 16 amino acids. The germline V and J ends were trimmed by 1 base and 10 bases, with 20 bases remaining between them. The CDR3 reads CASSQAWTQGTGEQFF. The CDR3 nucleotides read TGTGCCAGCAGCCAAGCGTGGACTCAGGGAACAGGCGAGCAGTTCTTC.

The V call is TRBV7-2, the J call TRBJ1-4; 7 nucleotides line up with TRBD1. V trimming: 5 bases; J trimming: 5 bases; junction bases outside the gene matches: 8. CDR3 length equals 15 residues. The germline V gene encodes CDR1 SGHTA and CDR2 FQGNSA. The CDR3: CASSPGGAANEKLFF. Here the CDR3 DNA reads TGTGCCAGCAGCCCAGGGGGGGCGGCAAATGAAAAACTGTTTTTT.

V and J are TRBV28 and TRBJ1-1; the D is unclear. Trimming shortened V by 5 bases and J by 6 bases, and 10 bases separated the two germline ends. This CDR3 has 12 residues. Per germline, CDR1 MDHEN and CDR2 SYDVKM. The CDR3 nucleotides are TGTGCCAGCAGTCAATATCCTTCTGAAGCTTTCTTT. Encoded protein: CASSQYPSEAFF.

The rearrangement links TRBV5-1 to TRBJ2-5, with a weak D call TRBD2 (5 bases). The CDR3 covers 14 residues. V was cut by 0 bases and J by 3 bases, with 9 bases left in between. Germline V gene data show CDR1 as SGHRS and CDR2 as YFSETQ. The CDR3 DNA sequence: TGCGCCAGCAGCTTGGGCCAGACTAAAGAGACCCAGTACTTC. Translated: CASSLGQTKETQYF.

The chain joins TRBV3-1 (or the pseudogene TRBV3-2) to TRBJ2-3; the match to TRBD2 covers 9 bases. V gave up 8 bases and J gave up 1 base; unmatched junction bases: 10. The CDR3 totals 16 residues. Germline CDR1 is LGHDT and CDR2 is YNNKEL (reference sequence). As DNA, the CDR3 is TGTGCCAGCCCCCAGGAACGACTAGCGGGCACAGATACGCAGTATTTT. It yields the protein CASPQERLAGTDTQYF.